This T cell receptor (beta chain) was identified in a study of human T cells and chemical hapten exposure. The time point here: patch test 1, 2 weeks after DPC sensitization. The treatment here: therapeutic diphenylcyclopropenone sensitization with weekly scalp DPC. TCRdb redid the calling of the RACE reads with MiXCR, one entry per CDR3 protein. The top ten clones hold roughly 4% of a sample with over 65,000 distinct CDR3 sequences, roughly 10% of them seen once. J gave up 7 bases and V 4 bases, and 14 bases lay outside the gene matches. Germline V lookup: CDR1 LNHDA, CDR2 SQIVND (reference sequence). The CDR3 consists of 18 residues.

Here the sequenced sample was whole blood, taken in connection with sensitization to the hapten diphenylcyclopropenone (DPC). This clonotype originated in a woman aged 45-65 years with alopecia areata. Some clones in this sample may be carry-over from other donors' samples. The rearrangement joins TRBV19 to TRBJ2-1; TRBD2 matches at 12 bases. The CDR3 loop reads CASSREALLTSGRNEQFF. The CDR3 DNA sequence: TGTGCCAGTAGTAGAGAGGCGCTCTTGACTAGCGGGAGAAATGAGCAGTTCTTC.